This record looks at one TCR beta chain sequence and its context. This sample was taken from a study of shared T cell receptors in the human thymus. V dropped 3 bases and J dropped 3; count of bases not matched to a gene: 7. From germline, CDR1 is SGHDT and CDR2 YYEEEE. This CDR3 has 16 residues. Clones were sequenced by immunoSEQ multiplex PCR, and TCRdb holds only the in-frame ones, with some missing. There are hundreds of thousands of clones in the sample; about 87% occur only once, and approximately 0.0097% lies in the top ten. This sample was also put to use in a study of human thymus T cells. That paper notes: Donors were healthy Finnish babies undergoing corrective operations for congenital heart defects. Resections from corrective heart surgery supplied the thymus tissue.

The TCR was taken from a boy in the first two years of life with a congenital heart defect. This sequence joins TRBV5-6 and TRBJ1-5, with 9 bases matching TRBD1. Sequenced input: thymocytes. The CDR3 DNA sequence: TGTGCCAGCAGCTCAACAGGGGGCCGGAACAATCAGCCCCAGCATTTT. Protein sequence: CASSSTGGRNNQPQHF.